This section outlines one T cell receptor beta chain sequence together with its context. The antigen this receptor binds is unknown. Base qualities are not provided; no much larger clone lies one nucleotide away. This sample is drawn from a study of blood T cell repertoires in COVID-19 (dated by TCRdb to the early 2020s). Turning to the overall study: Samples from collaborators originated in the United States, Italy and Spain and spanned both the acute and convalescent phases of COVID-19. The material from the prospective study consisted of cDNA or gDNA derived from T cells, B-cell-depleted T cells, or PBMCs. The dataset comprised deeply sampled blood TCRbeta repertoires from subjects exposed to, actively infected with, or recovered from COVID-19. The repertoires were released in a freely available public database meant as a resource for research on the immune response to SARS-CoV-2. The samples were drawn from two sources: the first 160 participants of the ongoing ImmuneRACE study, and over 950 subjects contributed by 6 global collaborators. Nearly every sample came with metadata listing a de-identified subject ID, COVID-19 status, age in years and sex. Where available, HLA class I and class II types were obtained from metadata supplied by the sample provider rather than from assay-based typing.

The collaborating institutions used their own protocols to collect whole blood in K2EDTA tubes. Collaborator samples were shipped for TCRbeta analysis as frozen whole blood, isolated PBMCs, or DNA extracted from either sample type. TCRbeta CDR3 regions were amplified from genomic DNA using the immunoSEQ Assay, a bias-controlled multiplex PCR. On the study's bioinformatics: Within the assay, amplification of reference gene primers was used to estimate how many nucleated cells each sample contained. Sequence reads were collapsed and filtered to measure the absolute abundance of every unique TCRbeta CDR3 rearrangement. For each sample, productive Simpson clonality was calculated as the square root of Simpson's diversity index over productive rearrangements. Not all clones reach the TCRdb copy of this immuneACCESS table, which keeps in-frame sequences only. Checked studies attribute under half of the gap to unresolved V genes and leave the rest unexplained. D and trimming come from the DNA, and the V and J calls and clone size come from that table. This sample lists fewer than 120,000 clones; nearly 80% were detected once. The top ten clones comprise roughly 17% of the sample.

Broad study findings and their caveats: How much clinical and demographic metadata was included differed by source and by participant, and the metadata was provided uncurated.

This sequence originates from a woman aged 80 or over with active or convalescent COVID-19. Sequenced material: peripheral blood.

The nucleotide sequence reads as follows: TGTGCCAGCTCGCCCGGACAGGGGACATCAGCAGAGCAGTACTTC. The resulting protein is CASSPGQGTSAEQYF. The chain is made from TRBV18 and TRBJ2-7; TRBD1 fits 9 bases in the junction. From the cysteine through the phenylalanine, the CDR3 covers 15 amino acids. CDR3 DNA is the only sequence kept; it has 45 bases, read in frame from the first base. Per the germline V gene, KGHSH is the CDR1 and LQKENI is the CDR2. The junction shows trimming of 6 bases on V and 7 bases on J, and the gene matches do not reach 13 bases of it.